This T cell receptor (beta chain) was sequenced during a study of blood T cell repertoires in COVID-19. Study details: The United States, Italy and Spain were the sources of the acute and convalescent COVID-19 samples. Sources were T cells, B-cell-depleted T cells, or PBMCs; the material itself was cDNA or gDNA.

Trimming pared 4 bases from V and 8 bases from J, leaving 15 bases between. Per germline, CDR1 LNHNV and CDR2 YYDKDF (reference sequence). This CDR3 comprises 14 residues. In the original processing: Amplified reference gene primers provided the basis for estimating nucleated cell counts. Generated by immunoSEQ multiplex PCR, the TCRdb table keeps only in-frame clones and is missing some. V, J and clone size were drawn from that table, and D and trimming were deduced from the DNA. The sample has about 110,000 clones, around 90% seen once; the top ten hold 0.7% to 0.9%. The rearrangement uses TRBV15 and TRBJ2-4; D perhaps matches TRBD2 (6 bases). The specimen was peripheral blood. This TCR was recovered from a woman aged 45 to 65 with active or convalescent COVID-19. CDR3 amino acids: CATSILGLRDIQYF. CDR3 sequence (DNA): TGTGCCACCAGCATTCTGGGACTTAGGGACATTCAGTACTTC.